These 10 T cell receptor beta chains came from one sample sequenced in a study of patients and donors after allogeneic stem cell transplantation. TCRdb re-called the RT-PCR reads with MiXCR, one entry per CDR3 protein. Of about 150,000 distinct CDR3 sequences listed, 30% to 45% are singletons. Sequenced: blood, either unsorted or a sorted T cell fraction (not recorded which). The receptors here all came from a human donor who was either an allogeneic HSCT recipient or a stem cell or donor lymphocyte infusion donor (not recorded which). It is not recorded whose cells these are; they may come from a transplant donor.

This clonotype was recorded a few times. The J gene is TRBJ1-6, the V gene TRBV3-1; D uncertain. The CDR3 runs to 15 residues. Deletions cut 3 bases from V and 2 bases from J, with 8 bases between. Germline V gives CDR1 LGHDT, CDR2 YNNKEL (reference sequence). The CDR3 DNA sequence: TGTGCCAGCAGCCACGGCGCGACCTATAATTCACCCCTCCACTTT. Its protein product is CASSHGATYNSPLHF. Variable domain in full (rest from reference TRBV3-1 and TRBJ1-6): DTAVSQTPKYLVTQMGNDKSIKCEQNLGHDTMYWYKQDSKKFLKIMFSYNNKELIINETVPNRFSPKSPDKAHLNLHINSLELGDSAVYFCASSHGATYNSPLHFGNGTRLTVT.

The genes are TRBV29-1 and TRBJ2-5; possible D gene TRBD1, 5 bases. V was trimmed by 6 bases and J by 2 bases, leaving 13 bases between them. The CDR3 is made up of 13 amino acids. Germline V gene data show CDR1 as SQVTM and CDR2 as ANQGSEA. The CDR3 reads CSVANRLQETQYF. The CDR3 DNA sequence: TGCAGCGTCGCCAACAGGCTTCAAGAGACCCAGTACTTC.

This clonotype was detected a few times. V usage is TRBV6-5 and J usage is TRBJ1-2, with 10 nucleotides matching TRBD1. V was clipped by 6 bases and J by 2 bases; unmatched bases: 9. The CDR3 sequence is 16 residues long. Germline V gene sequence: CDR1 MNHEY, CDR2 SVGAGI. CDR3 nucleotide sequence: TGTGCCAGCAGAATGACAGGGGGCCCTCGCAACTATGGCTACACCTTC. Translated, it gives CASRMTGGPRNYGYTF.

The table lists this clonotype with a few counts. The CDR3 loop reads CASRPYTGGGQYF. As DNA, the CDR3 is TGTGCCAGCAGACCTTATACAGGGGGCGGGCAGTACTTC. This chain connects TRBV12-3 or TRBV12-4 to TRBJ2-7, with 9 bases that match TRBD1. The CDR3 consists of 13 residues. J lost 9 bases, V lost 6 bases, and 9 bases had no gene match.

The chain employs TRBV20-1 and TRBJ2-1; D is unresolved. CDR3 size: 16 residues. Germline V gene lookup returns CDR1 DFQATT and CDR2 SNEGSKA (reference sequence). Trimming removed 6 bases from V and 8 bases from J, with 26 bases in between. In DNA form, the CDR3 reads TGCAGTGCCCTCCCCCGGACGTATGGGGATCATCATGAGCAGTTCTTC. This codes for CSALPRTYGDHHEQFF.

This chain connects TRBV6-2 or TRBV6-3 to TRBJ1-5; possibly TRBD1 for D (5 bases). The V gene's germline CDR1 is MNHEY and CDR2 SVGEGT. The CDR3 is made up of 15 amino acids. V lost 5 bases and J lost 5, with 16 bases in between. DNA of the CDR3: TGTGCCAGCAGTCTATCCTGGGGCGGATATCAGCCCCAGCATTTT. Residues: CASSLSWGGYQPQHF.

This clonotype appeared a few times. The V call is TRBV5-6, the J call TRBJ2-7; 12 bases match TRBD1. This CDR3 has 17 residues. The ends lost 2 bases at V and 2 bases at J; junction bases unmatched: 8. In germline, CDR1 is SGHDT, CDR2 YYEEEE. DNA for the CDR3: TGTGCCAGCAGCTTCGGGACAGGGGGCGCCGGGGCCTACGAGCAGTACTTC. This sequence encodes CASSFGTGGAGAYEQYF.

The gene calls are TRBV10-3 and TRBJ2-7, with 11 bases aligning to TRBD2. The V gene's germline CDR1 is ENHRY and CDR2 SYGVKD. V was clipped by 5 bases and J by 4 bases; unmatched bases: 10. The length of the CDR3 is 16 residues. CDR3 bases: TGTGCCATCAGTCCAGAACCGGGACTAGCGGCTTACGAGCAGTACTTC. It specifies CAISPEPGLAAYEQYF.

This clonotype was detected a few times. The gene calls are TRBV19 and TRBJ1-2; D may be TRBD1 (6 bases). V lost 6 bases and J lost 4, with 15 bases in between. Germline CDR1 is LNHDA and CDR2 is SQIVND (reference sequence). The CDR3 runs 14 residues. This CDR3 is CASSTVGGGYGYTF. CDR3 bases: TGTGCCAGTAGCACCGTTGGGGGCGGCTATGGCTACACCTTC.

This clonotype was picked up a small number of times. V usage is TRBV5-5 and J usage is TRBJ1-1; no reliable D call. Trimming removed 0 bases at V and 0 bases at J, with 12 bases between. The V gene's germline CDR1 is SGHKS and CDR2 YYEKEE (reference sequence). The CDR3 sequence is 16 residues long. The CDR3 loop reads CASSLAWPHMNTEAFF. The CDR3 nucleotides read TGTGCCAGCAGCTTGGCCTGGCCACATATGAACACTGAAGCTTTCTTT.